The present T cell receptor beta chain was sequenced within a study of shared clonotypes between healthy human individuals. Genomic DNA from each subset was divided evenly over several immunoSEQ plates. Produced via immunoSEQ multiplex PCR; TCRdb's table is partial and in-frame only. The data show over 1.5 million clones, 98% seen once. Naive CD45RA+ and memory CD45RA-negative subsets were split from CD4+ cells. Whole-study findings and limits: The study drew on few donors, limiting represented genetic and exposure-history diversity.

Comments on this clone: Antigen unknown.

Sample: naive CD4+ T cells sorted from blood. Subset of the sample: CD45RA+ positively selected. The source of this sequence is a man aged 30-40 years in good health.

The CDR3 is CASSLALEARSNQPQHF. The CDR3, as DNA: TGTGCCAGCAGCTTAGCGCTCGAGGCACGTAGCAATCAGCCCCAGCATTTT. The V call is TRBV7-9, the J call TRBJ1-5; D unresolved. CDR3 length: 17 residues. V was pared by 0 bases and J by 0 bases, with 12 bases between. From germline, CDR1 is SEHNR and CDR2 FQNEAQ (reference sequence).